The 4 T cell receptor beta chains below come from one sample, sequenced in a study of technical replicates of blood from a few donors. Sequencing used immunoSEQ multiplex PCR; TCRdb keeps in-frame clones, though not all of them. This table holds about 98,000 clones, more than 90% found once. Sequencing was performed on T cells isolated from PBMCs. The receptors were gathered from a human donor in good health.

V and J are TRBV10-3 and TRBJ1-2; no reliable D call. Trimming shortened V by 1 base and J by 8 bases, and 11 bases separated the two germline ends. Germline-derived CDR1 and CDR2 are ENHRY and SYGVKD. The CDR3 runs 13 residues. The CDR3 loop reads CAISEWFAEGYTF. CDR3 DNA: TGTGCCATCAGTGAGTGGTTCGCGGAAGGCTACACCTTC.

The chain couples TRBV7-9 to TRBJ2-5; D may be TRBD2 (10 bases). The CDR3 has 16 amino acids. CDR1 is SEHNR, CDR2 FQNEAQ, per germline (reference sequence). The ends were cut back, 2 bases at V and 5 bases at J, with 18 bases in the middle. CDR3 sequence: CASSLIAGGQGETQYF. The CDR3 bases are TGTGCCAGCAGCTTAATAGCGGGAGGACAGGGGGAGACCCAGTACTTC.

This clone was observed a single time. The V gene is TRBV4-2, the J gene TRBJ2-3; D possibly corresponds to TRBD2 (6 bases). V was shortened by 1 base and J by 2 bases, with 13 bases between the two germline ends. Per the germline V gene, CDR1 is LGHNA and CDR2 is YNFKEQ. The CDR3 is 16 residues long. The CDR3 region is CASSQVAGRTTDTQYF. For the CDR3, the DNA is TGTGCCAGCAGCCAAGTTGCGGGGAGGACCACAGATACGCAGTATTTT.

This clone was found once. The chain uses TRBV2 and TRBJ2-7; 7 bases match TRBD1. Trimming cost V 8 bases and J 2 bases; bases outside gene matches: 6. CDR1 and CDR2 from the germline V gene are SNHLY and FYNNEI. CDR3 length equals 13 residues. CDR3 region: CASSGTVAYEQYF. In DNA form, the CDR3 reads TGTGCCAGCTCCGGGACAGTTGCCTACGAGCAGTACTTC.